This entry lists 25 T cell receptor beta chains sequenced from one sample in a study of T cell repertoires in cytomegalovirus infection. One entry per CDR3 protein, called by TCRdb with MiXCR from the reads. Of 900,000 to 950,000 distinct CDR3 sequences in the sample, approximately 31% were seen once. These TCRs are of unknown antigen specificity. The source was cultured CD8+ T cells from PBMCs, collected from culture after CMV antigen stimulation. These receptor sequences come from a human donor in good health (CMV status not recorded). Some clones in this sample may be carry-over from other donors' samples.

The chain recombines TRBV15 with TRBJ2-1; 12 bases are a match to TRBD2. This CDR3 is built from 17 residues. Germline V CDR1 and CDR2: LNHNV, YYDKDF (reference sequence). J lost 3 bases, V lost 5 bases, and 8 bases had no gene match. The DNA of the CDR3 is TGTGCCACCAGCCTCCTAGCGGGGGGGTATGACTACAATGAGCAGTTCTTC. It is translated as CATSLLAGGYDYNEQFF.

Notes on this clonotype: This could be a read error, since a much larger clone is one nucleotide away. The gene calls are TRBV12-3 or TRBV12-4 and TRBJ2-1; TRBD1 matches at 10 bases. The CDR3 contains 15 residues. J lost 3 bases, V lost 6 bases, and 5 bases had no gene match. The CDR3 spells CASSSTGGVYNEQFF. CDR3 in DNA: TGTGCCAGCAGCTCGACAGGGGGCGTCTACAATGAGCAGTTCTTC.

The rearrangement joins TRBV18 to TRBJ2-2; D is unclear. Germline values: CDR1 KGHSH, CDR2 LQKENI. Trimming left V 4 bases short and J 0 bases short, with 12 bases between. The CDR3 length is 16 residues. CDR3 coding DNA: TGTGCCAGCTCACTTTACGGCGGCACGAACACCGGGGAGCTGTTTTTT. It specifies CASSLYGGTNTGELFF. Using reference TRBV18 and TRBJ2-2 for the parts outside the CDR3, the full variable domain is NAGVMQNPRHLVRRRGQEARLRCSPMKGHSHVYWYRQLPEEGLKFMVYLQKENIIDESGMPKERFSAEFPKEGPSILRIQQVVRGDSAAYFCASSLYGGTNTGELFFGEGSRLTVL.

In this sample, this clonotype turned up many times. V gene TRBV7-2 combines with J gene TRBJ2-1; TRBD2 matches at 11 bases. This CDR3 comprises 14 residues. Trimming cost V 1 base and J 8 bases; bases outside gene matches: 1. In germline, CDR1 is SGHTA, CDR2 FQGNSA. CDR3 in amino acids: CASSLVAGGYEQFF. In DNA, the CDR3 is TGTGCCAGCAGCTTAGTAGCGGGGGGGTATGAGCAGTTCTTC.

In its sample, this clonotype was seen many times. The CDR3 here is CASSFGGAQETQYF. In nucleotides, the CDR3 is TGTGCCAGCAGCTTCGGGGGGGCACAAGAGACCCAGTACTTC. The rearrangement joins TRBV7-9 to TRBJ2-5; 8 bases fit TRBD2. Germline trimming cut 3 bases from V and 2 bases from J; bases unmatched to any gene: 2. The length of the CDR3 is 14 residues. Germline CDR1 and CDR2: SEHNR and FQNEAQ (reference sequence).

In DNA form, the CDR3 reads TGTGCCAGCAGCTTAGACGGATTGGGGTCACTAGCGGGGGCCTGGGAGACCCAGTACTTC. Translating it yields CASSLDGLGSLAGAWETQYF. This chain links TRBV11-2 with TRBJ2-5; 11 bases are shared with TRBD2. In germline, CDR1 is SGHAT, CDR2 FQNNGV. This CDR3 is built from 20 residues. With V trimmed by 0 bases and J by 5 bases, 17 bases remained unmatched. Drawing the rest from reference TRBV11-2 and TRBJ2-5, the complete variable domain is EAGVAQSPRYKIIEKRQSVAFWCNPISGHATLYWYQQILGQGPKLLIQFQNNGVVDDSQLPKDRFSAERLKGVDSTLKIQPAKLEDSAVYLCASSLDGLGSLAGAWETQYFGPGTRLLVL.

V gene TRBV19 combines with J gene TRBJ2-5; D uncertain. This CDR3 has 14 residues. CDR1 is LNHDA, CDR2 SQIVND, per germline (reference sequence). Between the trimmed V and J ends, which lost 5 bases and 5 bases, there was a span of 15 bases. The CDR3 is CASSQFSLRETQYF. DNA of the CDR3: TGTGCCAGTAGTCAATTTAGCCTGAGGGAGACCCAGTACTTC.

The V call is TRBV7-9, the J call TRBJ2-5; TRBD1 matches at 9 bases. Germline CDR1 is SEHNR and CDR2 is FQNEAQ (reference sequence). V lost 5 bases and J lost 3; bases outside the gene matches: 13. This CDR3 region has 17 residues. CDR3 region: CASSHGQGLLTKETQYF. CDR3 sequence (DNA): TGTGCCAGCAGCCACGGACAGGGGCTACTAACGAAAGAGACCCAGTACTTC.

The V call is TRBV7-6, the J call TRBJ1-1, with TRBD1 matching over 10 bases. V shed 1 base and J 1 base; nucleotides not matched to a gene: 6. CDR1 is SGHVS, CDR2 FNYEAQ, per germline. CDR3 length equals 17 residues. As DNA, the CDR3 is TGTGCCAGCAGCTTAGAAAACTGGGACAGGGGGAACACTGAAGCTTTCTTT. It yields the protein CASSLENWDRGNTEAFF.

This chain uses TRBV7-6 with TRBJ2-1, with 9 bases lining up with TRBD1. V trimming: 2 bases; J trimming: 5 bases; junction bases outside the gene matches: 7. Germline V CDR1 and CDR2: SGHVS, FNYEAQ. The CDR3 runs to 16 residues. DNA for the CDR3: TGTGCCAGCAGCTTATTCCGGGACAGGGTTGACAATGAGCAGTTCTTC. Protein product: CASSLFRDRVDNEQFF.

This clonotype came up a few times. The CDR3 region is CAEGDTAPNTGELFF. As DNA, the CDR3 is TGTGCCGAGGGGGACACCGCTCCGAACACCGGGGAGCTGTTTTTT. The chain recombines TRBV6-8 with TRBJ2-2, with a tentative D call TRBD1 (6 bases). The CDR3 totals 15 residues. In germline, CDR1 is MNHGY, CDR2 SAAAGT. V shed 11 bases and J shed 0 bases, with 16 bases lying between them.

This clonotype has just a few counts. The chain uses TRBV7-9 and TRBJ2-5; 7 bases are shared with TRBD2. Trimming cost V 5 bases and J 2 bases; bases outside gene matches: 8. This CDR3 comprises 15 residues. Germline CDR1 reads SEHNR; CDR2 reads FQNEAQ (reference sequence). The CDR3 sequence is CASSPRGVRQETQYF. The CDR3 DNA sequence: TGTGCCAGCAGCCCCCGGGGGGTCCGACAAGAGACCCAGTACTTC.

The chain combines TRBV12-3 or TRBV12-4 with TRBJ1-2, with 7 bases identical to TRBD1. The J segment lost 5 bases and the V segment lost 5 bases, leaving 5 bases of the junction unmatched. The CDR3 length is 13 residues. The CDR3: CASSPDREYGYTF. CDR3 DNA: TGTGCCAGCAGTCCCGACAGGGAATATGGCTACACCTTC.

The chain has TRBV12-5 and TRBJ2-1, with D perhaps matching TRBD2 (6 bases). The CDR3 consists of 16 residues. CDR1 is LGHNT and CDR2 is FRNRAP in the germline V gene. Trimming stripped 2 bases from V and 8 bases from J, with 19 bases between. This CDR3 is CASGLPFRGERDEQFF. The CDR3, as DNA: TGTGCTAGTGGTTTGCCCTTCCGGGGAGAGCGGGATGAGCAGTTCTTC.

This clonotype was counted at least ten times. CDR3 DNA: TGTGCCAGCAGCTTAGGTCCTGACACTGAAGCTTTCTTT. It encodes CASSLGPDTEAFF. The gene calls are TRBV7-9 and TRBJ1-1, with no clear D. Trimming pared 1 base from V and 3 bases from J, leaving 6 bases between. The germline CDR1 and CDR2 sequences are SEHNR and FQNEAQ (reference sequence). The CDR3 totals 13 residues.

V usage is TRBV23-1 and J usage is TRBJ1-5; TRBD1 aligns across 12 bases. TRBV23-1 carries the ORF label, with uncertain function. V shed 0 bases and J 6 bases; nucleotides not matched to a gene: 15. The CDR3 extends over 20 amino acids. CDR3 nucleotides: TGCGCCAGCAGTCAATCAGAAGGGGACAGGGGGCGGAGAGGAACTCAGCCCCAGCATTTT. Its translation is CASSQSEGDRGRRGTQPQHF.

The genes are TRBV5-4 and TRBJ1-2; D perhaps matches TRBD1 (6 bases). The germline V gene encodes CDR1 SGHNT and CDR2 YYREEE (reference sequence). CDR3 length: 12 residues. V lost 3 bases to trimming and J lost 6 bases, with 9 bases between them. CDR3 coding DNA: TGTGCCAGCAGCTCCCCAGGGGATGGCTACACCTTC. This translates into CASSSPGDGYTF.

In its sample, this clonotype was seen many times. The V gene is TRBV4-1, the J gene TRBJ1-1, with D possibly matching TRBD1 (6 bases). Germline CDR1 is MGHRA and CDR2 is YSYEKL. CDR3 length equals 11 residues. Trimming pared 3 bases from V and 7 bases from J, leaving 6 bases between. CDR3 in amino acids: CASSQDSEAFF. CDR3 DNA: TGCGCCAGCAGCCAGGACAGTGAAGCTTTCTTT.

This clonotype was seen ten or more times. The chain combines TRBV7-2 with TRBJ1-6; TRBD1 matches at 10 bases. Germline-derived CDR1 and CDR2 are SGHTA and FQGNSA. The CDR3 sequence is 17 residues long. The J segment lost 7 bases and the V segment lost 4 bases, leaving 10 bases of the junction unmatched. CDR3 residues: CASSSIDRGLGNSPLHF. Written as DNA, the CDR3 is TGTGCCAGCAGCTCCATAGACAGGGGGCTCGGGAATTCACCCCTCCACTTT.

This clonotype was observed a handful of times. V and J are TRBV20-1 and TRBJ2-1, with 10 bases fitting TRBD1. Germline loops: CDR1 DFQATT, CDR2 SNEGSKA (reference sequence). This CDR3 is built from 14 residues. V lost 0 bases and J lost 7; bases outside the gene matches: 3. Here the CDR3 reads CSAREGQGWNEQFF. The CDR3 nucleotides read TGCAGTGCTAGAGAGGGACAGGGGTGGAATGAGCAGTTCTTC.

This rearrangement joins TRBV6-2 or TRBV6-3 to TRBJ1-1; D may be TRBD1 (5 bases). Germline V gene sequence: CDR1 MNHEY, CDR2 SVGEGT. The CDR3 consists of 15 residues. V was shortened by 2 bases and J by 5 bases, with 15 bases between the two germline ends. DNA of the CDR3: TGTGCCAGCAGTTACCGGCTGGGGGAGGGAACTGAAGCTTTCTTT. Translation: CASSYRLGEGTEAFF.

The chain uses TRBV12-3 or TRBV12-4 and TRBJ1-1; no clear D gene. The CDR3 is 13 residues long. Between the trimmed V and J ends, which lost 6 bases and 3 bases, there was a span of 11 bases. CDR3 region: CASSPQHDTEAFF. CDR3 nucleotide sequence: TGTGCCAGCAGCCCCCAGCATGACACTGAAGCTTTCTTT.

The chain is built from TRBV7-6 and TRBJ2-7; 13 bases align to TRBD2. This CDR3 spans 19 amino acids. Losses at the gene ends were 4 bases for V and 3 bases for J; bases not matched to a gene: 15. CDR1 SGHVS and CDR2 FNYEAQ come from the germline V gene. The CDR3 DNA sequence: TGTGCCAGCAGCTCAACTAGCGGGGGGGCCCTCCTACCATTCTACGAGCAGTACTTC. Protein: CASSSTSGGALLPFYEQYF.

There are many counts of this clonotype. The V gene is TRBV7-9, the J gene TRBJ2-1; 7 bases line up with TRBD1. The V and J ends lost 5 bases and 4 bases, in that order; junction bases with no gene match: 11. This CDR3 has 16 residues. CDR1 is SEHNR and CDR2 is FQNEAQ in the germline V gene (reference sequence). The CDR3 protein is CASSPPRDRGYNEQFF. The CDR3 nucleotides are TGTGCCAGCAGCCCCCCCCGGGACAGAGGATACAATGAGCAGTTCTTC.

The chain recombines TRBV7-8 with TRBJ1-5; the D gene is possibly TRBD1 (6 bases). V was shortened by 5 bases and J by 1 base, with 12 bases between the two germline ends. CDR1 and CDR2 (germline): SGHVS, FQNEAQ. This CDR3 contains 15 residues. DNA for the CDR3: TGTGCCAGCAGCAGGACAGAAGAAAGCAATCAGCCCCAGCATTTT. This gives the protein CASSRTEESNQPQHF.